This TCR beta chain comes out of a study of blood T cell repertoires in COVID-19. Background on the study: PBMCs, B-cell-depleted T cells, or T cells provided the cDNA or gDNA that made up the material.

CDR3 length equals 15 residues. In germline, CDR1 is SEHNR, CDR2 FQNEAQ (reference sequence). The V and J ends lost 4 bases and 0 bases respectively, with 12 bases between them. Patients of the Seattle cohort, enrolled during active infection, were followed longitudinally. Methods used by the authors: Researchers report that nucleated cell counts were estimated from reference gene primer amplification. Data came from immunoSEQ multiplex PCR; TCRdb stores just in-frame clones and leaves some out. V, J and clone size reflect that table, while D and trimming were determined from the DNA. This sample has approximately 170,000 clones, with around 81% found just once.

This receptor was identified in a woman of 80 years or more with COVID-19, enrolled during active disease. This sequence joins TRBV7-9 and TRBJ1-1, with D possibly being TRBD1 (5 bases). Sequencing was carried out using peripheral blood. The CDR3 is CASSYGGIMNTEAFF. CDR3 nucleotides: TGTGCCAGCAGCTACGGGGGGATTATGAACACTGAAGCTTTCTTT.